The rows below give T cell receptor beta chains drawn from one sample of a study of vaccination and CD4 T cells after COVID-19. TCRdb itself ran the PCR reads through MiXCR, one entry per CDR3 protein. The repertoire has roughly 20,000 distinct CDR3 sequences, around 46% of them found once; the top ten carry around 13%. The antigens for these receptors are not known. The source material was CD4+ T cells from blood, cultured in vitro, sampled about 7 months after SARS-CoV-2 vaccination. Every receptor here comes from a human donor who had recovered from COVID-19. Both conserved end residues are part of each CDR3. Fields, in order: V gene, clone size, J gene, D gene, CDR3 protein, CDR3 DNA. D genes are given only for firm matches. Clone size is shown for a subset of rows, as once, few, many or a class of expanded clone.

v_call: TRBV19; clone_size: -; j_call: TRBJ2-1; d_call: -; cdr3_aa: CASSDLGGVSYNEQFF; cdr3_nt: TGTGCCAGTAGTGACCTCGGGGGTGTGTCCTACAATGAGCAGTTCTTC
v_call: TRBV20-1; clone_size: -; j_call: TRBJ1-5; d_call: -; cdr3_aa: CSATEPGINQPQHF; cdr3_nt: TGCAGTGCTACTGAACCGGGAATCAATCAGCCCCAGCATTTT
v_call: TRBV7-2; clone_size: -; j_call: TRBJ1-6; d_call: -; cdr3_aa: CASKAKGVSYNSPLHF; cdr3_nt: TGTGCCAGCAAAGCAAAGGGGGTCTCCTATAATTCACCCCTCCACTTT
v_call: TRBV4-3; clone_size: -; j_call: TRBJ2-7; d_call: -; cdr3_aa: CASSSTSSTDEQYF; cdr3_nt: TGCGCCAGCAGCTCAACTAGCAGCACCGACGAGCAGTACTTC
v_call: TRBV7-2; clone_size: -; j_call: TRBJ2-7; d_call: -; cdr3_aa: CASSPGYQLYYEQYF; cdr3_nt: TGTGCCAGCAGTCCGGGGTATCAGTTATACTACGAGCAGTACTTC
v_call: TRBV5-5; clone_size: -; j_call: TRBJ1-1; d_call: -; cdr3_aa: CASSLLNQGYTEAFF; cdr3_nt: TGTGCCAGCAGCTTGTTAAATCAGGGTTACACTGAAGCTTTCTTT
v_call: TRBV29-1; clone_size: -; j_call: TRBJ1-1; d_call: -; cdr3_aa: CSVADSGTEAFF; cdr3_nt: TGCAGCGTTGCCGACAGCGGCACTGAAGCTTTCTTT
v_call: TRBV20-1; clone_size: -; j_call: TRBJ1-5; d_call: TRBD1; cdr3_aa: CSASSDRDQPQHF; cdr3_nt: TGCAGTGCTAGTAGTGACAGGGACCAGCCCCAGCATTTT
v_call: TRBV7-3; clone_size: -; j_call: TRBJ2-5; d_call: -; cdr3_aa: CASSLSQQETQYF; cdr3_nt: TGTGCCAGCAGCTTAAGTCAGCAAGAGACCCAGTACTTC
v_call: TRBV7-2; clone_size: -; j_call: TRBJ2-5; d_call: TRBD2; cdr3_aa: CASSLDRLAGGGETQYF; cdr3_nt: TGTGCCAGCAGCTTAGACCGGCTAGCGGGAGGAGGGGAGACCCAGTACTTC
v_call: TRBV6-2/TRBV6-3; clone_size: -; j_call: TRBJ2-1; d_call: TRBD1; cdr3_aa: CASSYGVIGTGVHEQFF; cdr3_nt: TGTGCCAGCAGTTACGGGGTTATCGGGACAGGTGTACATGAGCAGTTCTTC
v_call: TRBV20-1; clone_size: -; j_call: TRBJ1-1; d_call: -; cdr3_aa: CSARDPTDAQEAFF; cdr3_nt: TGCAGTGCTAGAGATCCCACGGATGCGCAGGAAGCTTTCTTT
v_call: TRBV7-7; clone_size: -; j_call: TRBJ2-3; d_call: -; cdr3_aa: CASSFGNSVTDTQYF; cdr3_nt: TGTGCTAGCAGCTTCGGGAATAGCGTCACAGATACGCAGTATTTT
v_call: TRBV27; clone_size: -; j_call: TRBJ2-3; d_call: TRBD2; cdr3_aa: CASSWASGGAGTDTQYF; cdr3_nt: TGTGCCAGCAGTTGGGCTAGCGGGGGGGCCGGCACAGATACGCAGTATTTT
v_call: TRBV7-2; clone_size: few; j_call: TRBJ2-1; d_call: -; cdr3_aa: CASSLLGGGYEQFF; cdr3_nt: TGTGCCAGCAGCTTACTAGGGGGAGGGTATGAGCAGTTCTTC
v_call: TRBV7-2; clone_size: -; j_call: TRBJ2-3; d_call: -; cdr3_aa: CASSLARRSTDTQYF; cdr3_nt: TGTGCCAGCAGCTTAGCGAGGAGAAGCACAGATACGCAGTATTTT
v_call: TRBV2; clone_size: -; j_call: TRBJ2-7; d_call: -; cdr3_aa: CASSEGQPYEQYF; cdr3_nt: TGTGCCAGCAGTGAAGGACAGCCCTACGAGCAGTACTTC
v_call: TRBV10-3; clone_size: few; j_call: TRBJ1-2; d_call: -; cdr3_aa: CAISESPRRYGYTF; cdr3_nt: TGTGCCATCAGTGAGTCGCCAAGGAGGTATGGCTACACCTTC
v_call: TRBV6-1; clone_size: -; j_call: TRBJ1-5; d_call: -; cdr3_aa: CASSELGRQGGNQPQHF; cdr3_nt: TGTGCCAGCAGTGAACTGGGGAGGCAGGGAGGCAATCAGCCCCAGCATTTT
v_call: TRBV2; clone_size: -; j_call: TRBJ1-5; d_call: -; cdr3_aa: CASSGRTDGSQHF; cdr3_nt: TGTGCCAGCAGTGGCCGTACGGACGGCTCCCAGCATTTT
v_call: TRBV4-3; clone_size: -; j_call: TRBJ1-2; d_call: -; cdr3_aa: CASSPGYPMGYTF; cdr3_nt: TGCGCCAGCAGCCCAGGGTACCCTATGGGCTACACCTTC
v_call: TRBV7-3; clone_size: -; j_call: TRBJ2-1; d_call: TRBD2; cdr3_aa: CASSKGLESNEQFF; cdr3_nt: TGTGCCAGCAGCAAAGGACTAGAATCTAATGAGCAGTTCTTC
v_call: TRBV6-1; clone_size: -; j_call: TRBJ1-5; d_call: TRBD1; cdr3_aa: CASRQGANQPQHF; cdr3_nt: TGTGCCAGCCGACAGGGGGCCAATCAGCCCCAGCATTTT
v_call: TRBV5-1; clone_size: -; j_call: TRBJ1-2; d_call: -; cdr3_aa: CASSLQTDNYGYTF; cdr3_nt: TGCGCCAGCAGCTTGCAGACAGATAACTATGGCTACACCTTC
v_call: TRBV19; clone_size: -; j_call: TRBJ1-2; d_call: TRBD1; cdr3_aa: CASSRDRNYGYTF; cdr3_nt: TGTGCCAGTAGCCGGGACAGGAACTATGGCTACACCTTC
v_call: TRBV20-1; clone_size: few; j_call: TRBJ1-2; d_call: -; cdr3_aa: CSARTSGYGYTF; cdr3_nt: TGCAGTGCTAGGACTTCGGGCTATGGCTACACCTTC
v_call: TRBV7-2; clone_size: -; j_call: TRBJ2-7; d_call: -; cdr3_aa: CASSGPTGGEQYF; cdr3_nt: TGTGCCAGCAGCGGCCCTACCGGGGGCGAGCAGTACTTC
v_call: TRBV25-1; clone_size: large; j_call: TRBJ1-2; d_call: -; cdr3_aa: CASSEAGDYGYTF; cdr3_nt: TGTGCCAGCAGTGAAGCTGGGGACTATGGCTACACCTTC
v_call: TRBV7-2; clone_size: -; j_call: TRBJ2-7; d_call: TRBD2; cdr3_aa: CASRSGGAGQEQYF; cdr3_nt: TGTGCCAGCAGATCCGGGGGGGCCGGTCAGGAGCAGTACTTC
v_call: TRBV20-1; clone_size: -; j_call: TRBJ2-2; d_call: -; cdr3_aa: CSATRDGNTGELFF; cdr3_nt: TGCAGTGCTACCCGGGACGGCAACACCGGGGAGCTGTTTTTT
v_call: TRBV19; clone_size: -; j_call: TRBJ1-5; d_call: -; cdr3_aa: CASSKGRDQPQHF; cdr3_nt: TGTGCCAGTAGTAAAGGGCGAGATCAGCCCCAGCATTTT
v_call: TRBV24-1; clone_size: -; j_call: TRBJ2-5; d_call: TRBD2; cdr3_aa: CATPSGSAQYF; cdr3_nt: TGTGCCACCCCTAGCGGGTCTGCCCAGTACTTC
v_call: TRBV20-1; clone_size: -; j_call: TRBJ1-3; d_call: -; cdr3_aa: CSADSGNTIYF; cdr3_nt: TGCAGTGCGGACTCTGGAAACACCATATATTTT
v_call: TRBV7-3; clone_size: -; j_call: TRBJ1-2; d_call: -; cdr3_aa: CASSLTDSSGYTF; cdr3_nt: TGTGCCAGCAGCTTAACCGACAGTTCTGGCTACACCTTC
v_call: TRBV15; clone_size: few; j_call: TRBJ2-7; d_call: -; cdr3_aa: CATSREDGGGWEQYF; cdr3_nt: TGTGCCACCAGCAGAGAGGACGGCGGGGGCTGGGAGCAGTACTTC
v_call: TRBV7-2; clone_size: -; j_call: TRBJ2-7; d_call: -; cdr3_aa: CASSPGGGTSSAEQYF; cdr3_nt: TGTGCCAGCAGCCCAGGTGGGGGGACCTCTTCGGCCGAGCAGTACTTC
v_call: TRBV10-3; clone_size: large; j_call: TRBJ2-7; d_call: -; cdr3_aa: CAISSGTNPYEQYF; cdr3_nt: TGTGCCATCAGTTCCGGGACAAATCCCTACGAGCAGTACTTC
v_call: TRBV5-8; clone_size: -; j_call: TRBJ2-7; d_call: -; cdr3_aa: CASSFWDDEQYF; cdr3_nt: TGTGCCAGCAGCTTTTGGGACGATGAGCAGTACTTC
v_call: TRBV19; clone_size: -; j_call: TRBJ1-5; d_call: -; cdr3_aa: CASSAAGFQPQHF; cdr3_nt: TGTGCCAGTAGTGCTGCGGGTTTTCAGCCCCAGCATTTT